This T cell receptor (beta chain) stems from a study of blood T cell repertoires in COVID-19. Assay: immunoSEQ multiplex PCR; the TCRdb copy retains only in-frame clones and omits some. The repertoire holds fewer than 300,000 clones, 75% to 95% seen once, with 1% to 1.3% in the top ten. The CDR3 consists of 16 residues. The junction had 16 bases not matched to a gene; V was cut back by 5 bases and J by 6 bases. Germline V lookup: CDR1 MNHEY, CDR2 SMNVEV (reference sequence). The receptor was isolated from a woman aged 25 to 45 who had recovered from COVID-19. The specimen sequenced was PBMCs or T cells enriched from blood (not recorded which). V usage is TRBV27 and J usage is TRBJ2-7; 7 bases map to TRBD2. The DNA of the CDR3 is TGTGCCAGCAGTCCCACGTTCGGGGAGGGAGTTGGCGAGCAGTACTTC. This sequence encodes CASSPTFGEGVGEQYF.